The clone carrying this T cell receptor (beta chain) was detected many times. CDR1 is SNHLY and CDR2 is FYNNEI in the germline V gene. With 7 bases removed from V and 1 base from J, the gap between germline ends came to 13 bases. The CDR3 is 14 residues long. The data belong to a study of T-cell memory formation after mild COVID-19. TCRdb reprocessed the 5' RACE reads with MiXCR, giving one entry per CDR3 protein. The sample yields about 360,000 distinct CDR3 sequences, 14% seen once. The sample taken for sequencing was PBMCs or a T cell subset sorted from them (not recorded which). J is TRBJ1-1 and V is TRBV2; no clear D gene. The clonotype originates from a man aged 18-30 years who had mild COVID-19 (a few samples of this study predate the infection). Cell type and time point are not known. The CDR3 DNA reads as TGTGCCAGCAACCCCGGTCAGCAGAACACTGAAGCTTTCTTT. This encodes CASNPGQQNTEAFF.